This passage covers 20 T cell receptor beta chains from one sample sequenced in a study of long-term antiretroviral therapy in people with HIV. A v3.0 immunoSEQ assay was performed at survey level. TCRdb's table, derived via immunoSEQ multiplex PCR, lists solely in-frame clones and lacks some. The sample lists tens of thousands of clones, over 75% occurring once. The sample was unsorted PBMCs, taken 2 years after starting antiretroviral therapy. The receptor set was obtained from a man between 45 and 60 years old with HIV.

The chain couples TRBV5-1 to TRBJ2-5; D is unresolved. Trimming pared 6 bases from V and 5 bases from J, leaving 20 bases between. Germline CDR1 and CDR2: SGHRS and YFSETQ. The CDR3 has 15 residues. The CDR3: CASIRLPNFGETQYF. Written as DNA, the CDR3 is TGCGCCAGCATACGACTCCCCAACTTCGGGGAGACCCAGTACTTC.

This clone was picked up one time. This rearrangement joins TRBV18 to TRBJ1-1; D gene uncertain. Germline V gives CDR1 KGHSH, CDR2 LQKENI. Trimming left V 0 bases short and J 2 bases short, with 10 bases between. The CDR3 has 15 amino acids. For the CDR3, the DNA is TGTGCCAGCTCACCACCGTGGGAGGGTAACACTGAAGCTTTCTTT. Its translation: CASSPPWEGNTEAFF.

This clone appeared once. The chain is built from TRBV11-3 and TRBJ2-5; D ambiguous. Trimming took 5 bases from V and 5 from J, leaving 12 bases between them. CDR3 length: 13 residues. CDR1 is SGHNT, CDR2 YENEEA, per germline. The CDR3 region is CASSPPTQETQYF. For the CDR3, the DNA is TGTGCCAGCAGCCCTCCGACTCAGGAGACCCAGTACTTC.

The chain uses TRBV6-4 and TRBJ2-1; 9 nucleotides match TRBD1. CDR1 is MRHNA, CDR2 SNTAGT, per germline. V lost 0 bases, J lost 8 bases, and 5 bases stayed unmatched. The CDR3 extends over 15 amino acids. In DNA form, the CDR3 reads TGTGCCAGCAGTGACTCGGGGACAGGGATTCATGAGCAGTTCTTC. It yields the protein CASSDSGTGIHEQFF.

The gene calls are TRBV11-2 and TRBJ2-2; D may be TRBD1 (6 bases). The germline V gene encodes CDR1 SGHAT and CDR2 FQNNGV. The CDR3 consists of 16 residues. Trimming removed 2 bases at V and 3 bases at J, with 13 bases between. The CDR3 here is CASSLRVSGDTGELFF. Written as DNA, the CDR3 is TGTGCCAGCAGCTTACGGGTTTCAGGGGACACCGGGGAGCTGTTTTTT.

V is TRBV28 and J is TRBJ1-1; the D gene is possibly TRBD1 (5 bases). Trimming stripped 5 bases from V and 7 bases from J, with 20 bases between. There are 15 residues in the CDR3. Germline CDR1 MDHEN, CDR2 SYDVKM. The CDR3 bases are TGTGCCAGCAGTCCATTGGACACCCAGGGAGATGAAGCTTTCTTT. The encoded protein is CASSPLDTQGDEAFF.

The rearrangement links TRBV27 to TRBJ1-2; 7 bases align to TRBD1. Germline values: CDR1 MNHEY, CDR2 SMNVEV (reference sequence). The V gene end was trimmed by 2 bases and the J gene end by 7 bases; junction bases not matched to a gene: 4. This CDR3 is 13 amino acids long. The DNA for the CDR3 is TGTGCCAGCAGTTTAGAGGGGGCGGGTGGCTACACCTTC. Translating it yields CASSLEGAGGYTF.

The V gene is TRBV19, the J gene TRBJ1-5; maybe TRBD1 (5 bases). Trimming removed 3 bases from V and 2 bases from J, with 11 bases in between. Germline values: CDR1 LNHDA, CDR2 SQIVND (reference sequence). This CDR3 is built from 15 residues. Written as DNA, the CDR3 is TGTGCCAGTAGTATTTTTAGGGGCCGCAATCAGCCCCAGCATTTT. As protein: CASSIFRGRNQPQHF.

The V call is TRBV7-9, the J call TRBJ1-2; D remains unclear. CDR3 size: 14 residues. The V gene lost 1 base and the J gene lost 0 bases, with 6 bases spanning the gap. Germline V gene data show CDR1 as SEHNR and CDR2 as FQNEAQ (reference sequence). The CDR3: CASSLGLANYGYTF. CDR3 coding DNA: TGTGCCAGCAGCTTAGGGCTAGCTAACTATGGCTACACCTTC.

The chain joins TRBV4-3 to TRBJ2-7; D is possibly TRBD2 (6 bases). Germline CDR1 reads LGHNA; CDR2 reads YSLEER. There are 14 residues in the CDR3. Trimming cost V 4 bases and J 4 bases, with 14 bases left between them. This CDR3 is CASSLGGIDYEQYF. In DNA, the CDR3 is TGCGCCAGCAGCCTCGGCGGGATAGATTACGAGCAGTACTTC.

The chain uses TRBV27 and TRBJ2-3; TRBD2 agrees at 11 bases. Germline V gives CDR1 MNHEY, CDR2 SMNVEV (reference sequence). V was clipped by 2 bases and J by 1 base; unmatched bases: 20. This CDR3 is 22 amino acids long. CDR3 protein: CASSLVHPPVSGRAQRTDTQYF. The CDR3 DNA reads TGTGCCAGCAGTTTAGTTCACCCACCTGTTAGCGGGAGGGCACAGCGCACAGATACGCAGTATTTT.

The J gene is TRBJ2-3, the V gene TRBV4-3; a weak D match, TRBD2 (7 bases). The V gene's germline CDR1 is LGHNA and CDR2 YSLEER. The CDR3 covers 14 residues. V was shortened by 8 bases and J by 2 bases, with 14 bases between the two germline ends. The DNA of the CDR3 is TGCGCCAGCCGCAAAGGGGGGGACACAGATACGCAGTATTTT. This gives the protein CASRKGGDTDTQYF.

The chain recombines TRBV9 with TRBJ2-5; 11 bases agree with TRBD2. Trimming cost V 0 bases and J 2 bases; bases outside gene matches: 3. This CDR3 comprises 16 residues. CDR1 is SGDLS and CDR2 is YYNGEE in the germline V gene. The CDR3, as DNA: TGTGCCAGCAGCGTAGCGAGGACTAGCGGGCAAGAGACCCAGTACTTC. Translation gives CASSVARTSGQETQYF.

The chain is built from TRBV5-5 and TRBJ2-1; D ambiguous. The ends were cut back, 3 bases at V and 2 bases at J, with 6 bases in the middle. The CDR3 is 13 amino acids. Per germline, CDR1 SGHKS and CDR2 YYEKEE (reference sequence). The DNA of the CDR3 is TGTGCCAGCAGCTCGGAAACCTACAATGAGCAGTTCTTC. This encodes CASSSETYNEQFF. The whole variable domain, filled in from reference TRBV5-5 and TRBJ2-1, reads DAGVTQSPTHLIKTRGQQVTLRCSPISGHKSVSWYQQVLGQGPQFIFQYYEKEERGRGNFPDRFSARQFPNYSSELNVNALLLGDSALYLCASSSETYNEQFFGPGTRLTVL.

This chain connects TRBV5-4 to TRBJ1-5; D perhaps matches TRBD1 (5 bases). Germline values: CDR1 SGHNT, CDR2 YYREEE (reference sequence). V gave up 2 bases and J gave up 0 bases, with 9 bases separating them. This CDR3 is 15 amino acids long. The CDR3 nucleotides read TGTGCCAGCAGCTTCGGGGGGAATAGCAATCAGCCCCAGCATTTT. Its translation is CASSFGGNSNQPQHF.

V usage is TRBV6-6 and J usage is TRBJ2-7, with 9 bases fitting TRBD1. Germline loops: CDR1 MNHNY, CDR2 SVGAGI (reference sequence). The ends lost 5 bases at V and 6 bases at J; junction bases unmatched: 5. The CDR3 spans 13 residues. As DNA, the CDR3 is TGTGCCAGCAGTCGGACAGGGGCCATCGAGCAGTACTTC. It codes for CASSRTGAIEQYF.

V and J are TRBV19 and TRBJ2-7; 7 bases line up with TRBD1. The germline V gene encodes CDR1 LNHDA and CDR2 SQIVND (reference sequence). The CDR3 length is 16 residues. The V gene end was trimmed by 1 base and the J gene end by 1 base; junction bases not matched to a gene: 7. The CDR3 DNA reads TGTGCCAGTAGTATAGCCGGGACAGCTTCTTCCTACGAGCAGTACTTC. Protein: CASSIAGTASSYEQYF.

The gene calls are TRBV27 and TRBJ2-7; TRBD1 aligns across 7 bases. Germline lookup yields CDR1 MNHEY and CDR2 SMNVEV (reference sequence). This CDR3 region has 13 residues. After removal of 6 bases from V and 2 bases from J, the junction contained 4 bases not matched to a gene. CDR3 amino acids: CASSDRVTYEQYF. Here the CDR3 DNA reads TGTGCCAGCAGCGACAGGGTCACCTACGAGCAGTACTTC.

This clone has only a few counts. The rearrangement uses TRBV10-1 and TRBJ2-7; D assignment may be TRBD1 or TRBD2 (5 bases each). This CDR3 region has 14 residues. Looked up from germline, CDR1 is WNHNN and CDR2 is SYGVQD (reference sequence). V lost 3 bases to trimming and J lost 0 bases, with 9 bases between them. This chain's CDR3 is CASSDGTNSYEQYF. CDR3 sequence (DNA): TGCGCCAGCAGTGACGGGACGAACTCCTACGAGCAGTACTTC.

The V and J genes are TRBV6-1 and TRBJ1-1; D unresolved. The CDR3 has 16 amino acids. The germline V gene has CDR1 MNHNS and CDR2 SASEGT. Trimming stripped 4 bases from V and 0 bases from J, with 15 bases between. CDR3 region: CASSAERSWMNTEAFF. DNA for the CDR3: TGTGCCAGCAGTGCGGAAAGGTCCTGGATGAACACTGAAGCTTTCTTT.